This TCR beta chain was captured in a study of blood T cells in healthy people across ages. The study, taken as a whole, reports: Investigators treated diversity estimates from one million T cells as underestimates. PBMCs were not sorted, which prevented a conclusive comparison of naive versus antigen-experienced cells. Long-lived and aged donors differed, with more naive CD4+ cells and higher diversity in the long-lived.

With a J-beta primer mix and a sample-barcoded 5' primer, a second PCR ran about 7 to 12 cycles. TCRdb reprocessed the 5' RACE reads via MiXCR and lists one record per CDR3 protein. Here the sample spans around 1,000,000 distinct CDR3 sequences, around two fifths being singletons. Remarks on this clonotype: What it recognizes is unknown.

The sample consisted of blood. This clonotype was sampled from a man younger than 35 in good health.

The DNA for the CDR3 is TGTGCCAGCAGCCAAATACTAGCTCAAGGGGGTGAGCAGTTCTTC. It yields the protein CASSQILAQGGEQFF. The rearrangement links TRBV7-9 to TRBJ2-1; D could derive from TRBD1 or TRBD2 (6 bases each). V lost 5 bases to trimming and J lost 9 bases, with 20 bases between them. Germline V gene sequence: CDR1 SEHNR, CDR2 FQNEAQ (reference sequence). This CDR3 has 15 residues.